The 12 T cell receptor beta chains given below trace back to one sample, sequenced in a study of blood T cell repertoires in COVID-19. Using immunoSEQ multiplex PCR, the repertoire was profiled, and TCRdb retains in-frame clones only, with some absent. This table has under 60,000 clones, 89% appearing once. Material: peripheral blood. These receptors were taken from a man in his fifties or sixties with acute or convalescent COVID-19.

The chain joins TRBV27 to TRBJ2-7, with TRBD1 matching over 7 bases. This CDR3 has 16 residues. Germline CDR1 and CDR2: MNHEY and SMNVEV (reference sequence). Trimming removed 0 bases from V and 4 bases from J; junction bases left unmatched: 9. The chain's CDR3 is CASSLSNRGTAYEQYF. DNA for the CDR3: TGTGCCAGCAGTTTATCTAATAGGGGGACAGCATACGAGCAGTACTTC.

This clone turned up a few times. J is TRBJ1-1 and V is TRBV2; D perhaps matches TRBD1 (6 bases). This CDR3 is 15 amino acids long. CDR1 is SNHLY and CDR2 is FYNNEI in the germline V gene. V dropped 6 bases and J dropped 0 bases, with 14 bases sitting between them. CDR3 coding DNA: TGTGCCAGCAGAGATACAGGGACATTGAACACTGAAGCTTTCTTT. Its translation is CASRDTGTLNTEAFF.

The chain combines TRBV19 with TRBJ2-7, with a tentative D call TRBD1 (6 bases). The CDR3 extends over 15 amino acids. Germline CDR1 and CDR2: LNHDA and SQIVND (reference sequence). Trimming stripped 5 bases from V and 0 bases from J, with 14 bases between. As DNA, the CDR3 is TGTGCCAGTAGTCCTCAGGGGCTAAGCTCCTACGAGCAGTACTTC. It encodes CASSPQGLSSYEQYF.

V is TRBV5-1 and J is TRBJ2-3; D call uncertain. The CDR3 contains 12 residues. The V end was cut by 0 bases, the J end by 6 bases, with 5 bases between. From germline, CDR1 is SGHRS and CDR2 YFSETQ. The CDR3 protein is CASSLAPDTQYF. CDR3 nucleotide sequence: TGCGCCAGCAGCTTGGCCCCGGATACGCAGTATTTT.

The V call is TRBV11-2, the J call TRBJ2-7; possible D gene TRBD1, 7 bases. V dropped 5 bases and J dropped 4 bases, with 18 bases sitting between them. Germline values: CDR1 SGHAT, CDR2 FQNNGV. The length of the CDR3 is 15 residues. The CDR3 region is CASSPGPGGYYEQYF. As DNA, the CDR3 is TGTGCCAGCAGCCCCGGGCCAGGGGGGTATTACGAGCAGTACTTC.

This chain links TRBV6-1 with TRBJ1-2; 7 nucleotides match TRBD1. CDR3 length: 16 amino acids. Germline-derived CDR1 and CDR2 are MNHNS and SASEGT. The V segment lost 4 bases and the J segment 7 bases; nucleotides outside the gene matches: 15. DNA of the CDR3: TGTGCCAGCAGTGTTACGGGACGGACAGGAGTAGGTGGCTACACCTTC. Protein product: CASSVTGRTGVGGYTF.

The chain combines TRBV21-1 with TRBJ1-3; the table's TRBD1 call for D was not verified on the DNA. TRBV21-1 is tagged as a pseudogene. The CDR3 sequence is 20 residues long. The CDR3 region has the DNA TGTGCCAGCAGCACCAACAACGGGACAGGTGGGTTCTTCTCTGGAAACACCATATATTTT. Translation: CASSTNNGTGGFFSGNTIYF.

As DNA, the CDR3 is TGTGCCAGCAGTTTAGGCAGGGATGCCTACGAGCAGTACTTC. This sequence encodes CASSLGRDAYEQYF. The chain is built from TRBV27 and TRBJ2-7; a weak D match, TRBD1 (5 bases). V was pared by 2 bases and J by 2 bases, with 10 bases between. This CDR3 spans 14 amino acids. Germline V CDR1 and CDR2: MNHEY, SMNVEV (reference sequence).

The CDR3 is CASSLQGALGNTIYF. DNA for the CDR3: TGCGCCAGCAGCCTGCAGGGGGCGCTCGGAAACACCATATATTTT. This chain joins TRBV4-1 and TRBJ1-3; TRBD1 agrees at 8 bases. This CDR3 comprises 15 residues. CDR1 and CDR2 from the germline V gene are MGHRA and YSYEKL. J was trimmed by 4 bases and V by 4 bases; bases with no gene match: 6.

This clone came up a few times. The rearrangement joins TRBV6-5 to TRBJ1-5; the D gene is possibly TRBD1 (6 bases). The CDR3 contains 14 residues. The germline V and J ends were trimmed by 8 bases and 6 bases, with 17 bases remaining between them. Germline values: CDR1 MNHEY, CDR2 SVGAGI. The CDR3 loop reads CASLLSGGSQPQHF. The DNA of the CDR3 is TGTGCCAGCCTCCTAAGCGGGGGCTCTCAGCCCCAGCATTTT.

The chain couples TRBV9 to TRBJ1-4; 8 bases are shared with TRBD1. Germline lookup yields CDR1 SGDLS and CDR2 YYNGEE. The V segment lost 3 bases and the J segment 3 bases; nucleotides outside the gene matches: 7. The CDR3 is 16 amino acids. The chain's CDR3 is CASSARQGRSNEKLFF. CDR3 in DNA: TGTGCCAGCAGCGCCAGACAGGGGAGGTCTAATGAAAAACTGTTTTTT. The full variable domain, its missing parts supplied by reference TRBV9 and TRBJ1-4, is DSGVTQTPKHLITATGQRVTLRCSPRSGDLSVYWYQQSLDQGLQFLIQYYNGEERAKGNILERFSAQQFPDLHSELNLSSLELGDSALYFCASSARQGRSNEKLFFGSGTQLSVL.

The chain uses TRBV28 and TRBJ1-2; 10 bases line up with TRBD1. This CDR3 region has 17 residues. The V and J ends lost 5 bases and 7 bases, in that order; junction bases with no gene match: 16. Germline CDR1 is MDHEN and CDR2 is SYDVKM. CDR3 sequence reads: CASSHDYTGTGAGGYTF. The CDR3 DNA is TGTGCCAGCAGTCACGATTATACCGGGACAGGGGCGGGTGGCTACACCTTC.